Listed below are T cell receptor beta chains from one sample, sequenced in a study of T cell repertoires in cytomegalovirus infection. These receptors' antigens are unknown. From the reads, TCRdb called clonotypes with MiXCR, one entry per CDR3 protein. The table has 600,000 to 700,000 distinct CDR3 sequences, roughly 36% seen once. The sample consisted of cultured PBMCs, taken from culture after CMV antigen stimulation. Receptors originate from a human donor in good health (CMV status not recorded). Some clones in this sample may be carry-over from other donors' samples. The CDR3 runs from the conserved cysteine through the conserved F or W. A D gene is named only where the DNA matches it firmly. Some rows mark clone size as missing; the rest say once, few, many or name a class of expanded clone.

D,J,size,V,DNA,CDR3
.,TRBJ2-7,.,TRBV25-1,TGTGCCACCGGGGACCCGCACGGGCGGGGTAATCTGGGGGAGCAGTACTTC,CATGDPHGRGNLGEQYF
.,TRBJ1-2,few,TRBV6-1,TGTGCCAGCAGCCGCGGACCCTATGGCTACACCTTC,CASSRGPYGYTF
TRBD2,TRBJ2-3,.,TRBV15,TGTGCCACCAGCGGGACTAGTGACCCCGATACGCAGTATTTT,CATSGTSDPDTQYF
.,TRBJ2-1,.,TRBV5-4,TGTGCCAGCAGCCCAAAGGGACCGAACAATGAGCAGTTCTTC,CASSPKGPNNEQFF
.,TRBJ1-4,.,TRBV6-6,TGTGCCAGCAGTTACGGAGGGACAACTAATGAAAAACTGTTTTTT,CASSYGGTTNEKLFF
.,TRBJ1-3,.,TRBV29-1,TGCAGCGGCTCACAGGGAAACACCATATATTTT,CSGSQGNTIYF
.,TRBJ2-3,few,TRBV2,TGTGCCAGCAGTGCCATAGCGGCCTGGGATACGCAGTATTTT,CASSAIAAWDTQYF
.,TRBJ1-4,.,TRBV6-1,TGTGCCAGCAGTGAAATGGGAACTAATGAAAAACTGTTTTTT,CASSEMGTNEKLFF
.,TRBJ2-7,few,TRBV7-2,TGTGCCAGCAGTCGGACTCCGAACTACGAGCAGTACTTC,CASSRTPNYEQYF
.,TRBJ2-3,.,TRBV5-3,TGTGCCAGCAGCTTTGGAGCGGCCCTCTCCCCCACAGATACGCAGTATTTT,CASSFGAALSPTDTQYF
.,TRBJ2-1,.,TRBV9,TGTGCCAGCAGCGTATCCAACTTAAGACCGGACAATGAGCAGTTCTTC,CASSVSNLRPDNEQFF